This TCR beta chain was sequenced during a study of CD8+CD57+ T cells in acquired aplastic anemia. This clonotype was seen many times. It was genomic DNA that served as the template for profiling TCR beta VDJ and CDR3. TCRdb used MiXCR to reprocess the reads, holding one entry per CDR3 protein. Of approximately 130,000 distinct CDR3 sequences listed, almost 40% are singletons. An expansion of CD8+CD57+ cells by flow cytometry had been shown in patients chosen for sequencing. Sampling of blood occurred while the patients had still received no therapy. Per germline, CDR1 SGHNT and CDR2 YYREEE (reference sequence). Trimming pared 0 bases from V and 13 bases from J, leaving 8 bases between. CDR3 length: 12 amino acids.

The sequence derives from a human donor with aplastic anemia. Sequenced material: sorted CD4+, CD8+, or CD8+CD57+ T cells (not recorded which) from PBMCs. The chain links TRBV5-4 to TRBJ1-6; D remains unclear. The CDR3 loop reads CASSLDSSPLHF. The CDR3 DNA sequence: TGTGCCAGCAGCTTGGATAGTTCTCCCCTCCACTTT.